The TCR beta chain under discussion was sequenced for a study of identical twins. The study, taken as a whole, reports: Twins' excess sharing was less marked for out-of-frame beta sequences.

This clonotype was detected many times. Its antigen is as yet unknown. With 5 bases clipped from V and 3 bases from J, the junction kept 6 bases outside the gene matches. The CDR3 runs to 14 residues. The germline gives CDR1 MGHRA, CDR2 YSYEKL. Via MiXCR, TCRdb re-called the 5' RACE reads, giving one row per CDR3 protein. This table holds 500,000 to 700,000 distinct CDR3 sequences, 7% to 7.5% found once. The data also belong to a second study, concerning yellow fever vaccine responses in identical twins.

V is TRBV4-1 and J is TRBJ1-1; 7 bases are shared with TRBD1. The TCR was taken from a woman between 18 and 29 years old in good health. Specimen: PBMCs. The CDR3 nucleotides read TGCGCCAGCAGCACCCGACAGGGATACACTGAAGCTTTCTTT. Amino acids: CASSTRQGYTEAFF.